The entry below gives a single TCR beta chain sequence along with its context. Method: immunoSEQ multiplex PCR; TCRdb's copy keeps in-frame clones and lacks some. Of roughly 97,000 clones in the sample, 90% were seen once. This sample was included in a study of T cell changes during pregnancy in multiple sclerosis. The germline CDR1 and CDR2 sequences are SGDLS and YYNGEE. There are 16 residues in the CDR3. The J segment lost 4 bases and the V segment lost 0 bases, leaving 9 bases of the junction unmatched. The chain is built from TRBV9 and TRBJ1-2; 7 positions agree with TRBD1. This TCR derives from a female donor in good health, enrolled as a control in a pregnancy study. Source: peripheral blood, taken in the second trimester of pregnancy. The CDR3 here is CASSVGSMPGGYGYTF. The DNA for the CDR3 is TGTGCCAGCAGCGTAGGATCAATGCCAGGGGGCTATGGCTACACCTTC. The full variable domain, in which reference TRBV9 and TRBJ1-2 provide the parts outside the CDR3, is DSGVTQTPKHLITATGQRVTLRCSPRSGDLSVYWYQQSLDQGLQFLIQYYNGEERAKGNILERFSAQQFPDLHSELNLSSLELGDSALYFCASSVGSMPGGYGYTFGSGTRLTVV.